The rows below give T cell receptor beta chains drawn from one sample of a study of blood T cell repertoires in COVID-19. TCRdb's table, derived via immunoSEQ multiplex PCR, lists solely in-frame clones and lacks some. The sample lists about 60,000 clones, over 55% occurring once. Source material: peripheral blood. The receptors derive from a woman aged 65 to 85 with COVID-19, enrolled during active disease. Both conserved end residues are part of each CDR3. The D gene is left open where the match is weak. Part of the rows lack a size; the others show once, few, many or a class for expanded clones.

clone size,D gene,V gene,J gene,CDR3 protein,CDR3 DNA
NA,NA,TRBV9,TRBJ1-6,CASSGPQGSSYNSPLHF,TGTGCCAGCAGCGGACCCCAGGGCAGCTCCTATAATTCACCCCTCCACTTT
NA,NA,TRBV19,TRBJ1-4,CASRQTATNEKLFF,TGTGCCAGTAGGCAGACAGCAACTAATGAAAAACTGTTTTTT
few,NA,TRBV2,TRBJ1-2,CASSEFINYGYTF,TGTGCCAGCAGTGAGTTCATTAACTATGGCTACACCTTC
NA,NA,TRBV15,TRBJ2-2,CATSRGGETGELFF,TGTGCCACCAGCAGAGGGGGGGAGACCGGGGAGCTGTTTTTT
NA,TRBD1,TRBV18,TRBJ2-7,CASSRDQGDYEQYF,TGTGCCAGCTCACGGGATCAGGGGGACTACGAGCAGTACTTC
NA,TRBD1,TRBV29-1,TRBJ1-1,CSGRTGRNTEAFF,TGCAGCGGAAGGACAGGGAGAAACACTGAAGCTTTCTTT
NA,NA,TRBV25-1,TRBJ1-4,CASSDPDRFNEKLFF,TGTGCCAGCAGTGACCCGGACAGATTTAATGAAAAACTGTTTTTT
NA,TRBD2,TRBV5-4,TRBJ2-5,CASSASGRGEETQYF,TGTGCCAGCAGTGCTAGCGGCCGCGGTGAGGAGACCCAGTACTTC
NA,NA,TRBV25-1,TRBJ2-1,CASSGGITEQFF,TGTGCCAGCAGTGGAGGAATTACTGAGCAGTTCTTC
few,TRBD1,TRBV11-2,TRBJ1-1,CASSGGTGTGTEAFF,TGTGCCAGCAGCGGGGGGACAGGGACCGGGACTGAAGCTTTCTTT
NA,NA,TRBV18,TRBJ2-2,CASSPVRGNTGELFF,TGTGCCAGCTCACCGGTCAGGGGGAACACCGGGGAGCTGTTTTTT
NA,NA,TRBV7-9,TRBJ1-2,CASSPQGGAQGYTF,TGTGCCAGCAGCCCCCAGGGTGGGGCGCAGGGCTACACCTTC
once,NA,TRBV5-4,TRBJ2-2,CASSLKGRTGELFF,TGTGCCAGCAGCTTGAAGGGGAGGACCGGGGAGCTGTTTTTT
NA,TRBD2,TRBV10-3,TRBJ2-1,CAIRGGGGYEQFF,TGTGCCATCAGAGGCGGCGGGGGGTATGAGCAGTTCTTC
NA,NA,TRBV18,TRBJ1-6,CASSPSLLGQNNSPLHF,TGTGCCAGCTCACCAAGCCTACTAGGACAGAATAATTCACCCCTCCACTTT
NA,TRBD2,TRBV4-2,TRBJ2-7,CASSQDGGDSYEQYF,TGTGCCAGCAGCCAAGATGGGGGGGACTCCTACGAGCAGTACTTC
NA,NA,TRBV19,TRBJ1-1,CASSAHYAGQNTEAFF,TGTGCCAGTAGTGCCCACTATGCAGGACAAAACACTGAAGCTTTCTTT
NA,TRBD1,TRBV7-8,TRBJ2-7,CASSYTGQAYEQYF,TGTGCCAGCAGCTATACAGGACAGGCCTACGAGCAGTACTTC
NA,NA,TRBV6-5,TRBJ1-3,CASSAGAYNGNTIYF,TGTGCCAGTTCCGCGGGCGCTTATAATGGAAACACCATATATTTT
NA,NA,TRBV9,TRBJ2-5,CASSVGLGGETQYF,TGTGCCAGCAGCGTAGGCCTGGGCGGGGAGACCCAGTACTTC
NA,NA,TRBV27,TRBJ1-2,CASRGGVDYGYTF,TGTGCCAGCAGGGGGGGAGTCGACTATGGCTACACCTTC
NA,NA,TRBV3-1/TRBV3-2,TRBJ1-1,CASSQESGGIYTEAFF,TGTGCCAGCAGCCAAGAGAGCGGAGGAATCTACACTGAAGCTTTCTTT
NA,TRBD2,TRBV7-6,TRBJ2-1,CASSFRSSGGLYNEQFF,TGTGCCAGCAGCTTTAGGTCTAGCGGGGGGCTCTACAATGAGCAGTTCTTC
NA,NA,TRBV19,TRBJ1-2,CASSIGRFYGYTF,TGTGCCAGTAGTATAGGGCGGTTTTATGGCTACACCTTC
NA,TRBD1,TRBV18,TRBJ2-6,CASSPDRGTVVGANVLTF,TGTGCCAGCTCACCGGACAGGGGGACCGTGGTGGGGGCCAACGTCCTGACTTTC
NA,NA,TRBV11-3,TRBJ2-2,CASSLEQGELFF,TGTGCCAGCAGCTTAGAGCAGGGGGAGCTGTTTTTT
NA,NA,TRBV4-3,TRBJ2-1,CASSQETAGSSYNEQFF,TGCGCCAGCAGCCAAGAAACGGCAGGAAGCTCCTACAATGAGCAGTTCTTC
NA,TRBD2,TRBV2,TRBJ2-3,CASSEGSGRRADTQYF,TGTGCCAGCAGTGAAGGAAGCGGGAGGAGGGCAGATACGCAGTATTTT
NA,TRBD1,TRBV4-3,TRBJ1-4,CASSRTGRPTNEKLFF,TGCGCCAGCAGTCGGACAGGGCGACCAACTAATGAAAAACTGTTTTTT
NA,TRBD2,TRBV7-7,TRBJ2-1,CASSLDSGRANEQFF,TGTGCTAGCAGCTTAGATAGCGGGAGGGCCAATGAGCAGTTCTTC
NA,TRBD1,TRBV7-2,TRBJ2-5,CASTDRGETQYF,TGTGCCAGCACCGACAGGGGAGAGACCCAGTACTTC
NA,TRBD1,TRBV4-2,TRBJ1-2,CASSQDDRGSSRGYTF,TGTGCCAGCAGCCAAGATGACAGGGGCTCTTCCCGTGGCTACACCTTC
NA,NA,TRBV7-8,TRBJ1-1,CASSPRTANTEAFF,TGTGCCAGCAGCCCACGGACAGCTAACACTGAAGCTTTCTTT
NA,NA,TRBV4-1,TRBJ1-5,CASSQVGRRGGGNQPQHF,TGCGCCAGCAGCCAAGTCGGGAGGAGGGGCGGGGGCAATCAGCCCCAGCATTTT
NA,NA,TRBV7-9,TRBJ1-6,CASSLGTDNSPLHF,TGTGCCAGCAGCTTAGGGACAGATAATTCACCCCTCCACTTT
NA,NA,TRBV19,TRBJ1-1,CASFGQQYMNTEAFF,TGTGCCAGTTTCGGACAGCAATACATGAACACTGAAGCTTTCTTT
once,TRBD1,TRBV7-8,TRBJ2-7,CASSGTGATSYEQYF,TGTGCCAGCAGCGGGACAGGGGCTACTTCCTACGAGCAGTACTTC
NA,NA,TRBV29-1,TRBJ1-5,CSVHWRPINQPQHF,TGCAGCGTCCACTGGAGACCGATCAATCAGCCCCAGCATTTT
NA,NA,TRBV12-3/TRBV12-4,TRBJ2-2,CASRGLRAGELFF,NA
NA,TRBD1,TRBV7-2,TRBJ1-1,CASSPGQANTEAFF,TGTGCCAGCAGCCCGGGACAGGCGAACACTGAAGCTTTCTTT
few,NA,TRBV18,TRBJ2-3,CASSPQGSSTDTQYF,TGTGCCAGCTCACCTCAGGGCTCTAGCACAGATACGCAGTATTTT